The 10 T cell receptor beta chains listed next were all sequenced from one sample in a study of blood T cell repertoires in COVID-19. The data were produced by immunoSEQ multiplex PCR, yet TCRdb's version contains in-frame clones alone and is incomplete. The data show 150,000 to 200,000 clones, 80% to 90% seen once. The sequencing sample was made of peripheral blood. The receptors shown here come from a man between 60 and 75 years old with acute or convalescent COVID-19.

The chain couples TRBV6-4 to TRBJ2-2; unclear D gene. With 5 bases removed from V and 3 bases from J, the gap between germline ends came to 10 bases. The germline CDR1 and CDR2 sequences are MRHNA and SNTAGT. CDR3 length: 14 amino acids. Written as DNA, the CDR3 is TGTGCCAGCAGTAAAGATTCGGACACCGGGGAGCTGTTTTTT. This sequence encodes CASSKDSDTGELFF.

The rearrangement joins TRBV4-3 to TRBJ2-3; 8 bases are a match to TRBD2. Germline CDR1 is LGHNA and CDR2 is YSLEER. With V trimmed by 0 bases and J by 2 bases, 10 bases remained unmatched. The CDR3 has 18 amino acids. The CDR3 DNA reads as TGCGCCAGCAGCCAAGATCCCCAGACTAGCGCGATCACAGATACGCAGTATTTT. Translation: CASSQDPQTSAITDTQYF.

This sequence joins TRBV4-1 and TRBJ1-5, with 7 bases matching TRBD1. CDR3 length equals 15 residues. The J segment lost 1 base and the V segment lost 6 bases, leaving 6 bases of the junction unmatched. Germline assignment: CDR1 MGHRA and CDR2 YSYEKL. The CDR3, as DNA: TGCGCCAGCAGGCCTACAGGGGTGAGCAATCAGCCCCAGCATTTT. Translated, it gives CASRPTGVSNQPQHF.

This sequence joins TRBV5-6 and TRBJ2-7; TRBD2 aligns across 13 bases. The germline V gene encodes CDR1 SGHDT and CDR2 YYEEEE. The CDR3 runs to 15 residues. Germline trimming cut 4 bases from V and 7 bases from J; bases unmatched to any gene: 8. Here the CDR3 DNA reads TGTGCCAGCAGCCTGCCGGGACTAGCGGGGCGGGAGCAGTACTTC. Translating it yields CASSLPGLAGREQYF.

The rearrangement joins TRBV27 to TRBJ1-5; perhaps TRBD1 as D (6 bases). Germline CDR1 is MNHEY and CDR2 is SMNVEV (reference sequence). Between the trimmed V and J ends, which lost 6 bases and 5 bases, there was a span of 14 bases. The CDR3 extends over 14 amino acids. CDR3 DNA: TGTGCCAGCAGCTCACAGGGTGGAGATCAGCCCCAGCATTTT. Translation: CASSSQGGDQPQHF.

The J gene is TRBJ1-4, the V gene TRBV9, with 9 bases matching TRBD1. The CDR3 has 13 residues. The germline V gene has CDR1 SGDLS and CDR2 YYNGEE. V was pared by 3 bases and J by 11 bases, with 5 bases of the junction left unmatched. CDR3 in amino acids: CASSGTGVNKLFF. The CDR3 nucleotides are TGTGCCAGCAGCGGGACAGGGGTGAACAAACTGTTTTTT. Full variable domain (missing parts from reference TRBV9 and TRBJ1-4): DSGVTQTPKHLITATGQRVTLRCSPRSGDLSVYWYQQSLDQGLQFLIQYYNGEERAKGNILERFSAQQFPDLHSELNLSSLELGDSALYFCASSGTGVNKLFFGSGTQLSVL.

Details on this clone: Other DNA sequences within the sample encode an identical CDR3. CDR3 sequence: CASSRQGSNEQYF. Here the CDR3 DNA reads TGTGCCAGCAGCCGTCAGGGGTCCAACGAGCAGTACTTC. The gene calls are TRBV7-9 and TRBJ2-7, with a tentative D call TRBD1 (6 bases). V was trimmed by 5 bases and J by 5 bases, leaving 13 bases between them. The CDR3 is made up of 13 amino acids. Germline V lookup: CDR1 SEHNR, CDR2 FQNEAQ (reference sequence).

The rearrangement links TRBV2 to TRBJ2-6; D uncertain. The CDR3 totals 13 residues. The V gene's germline CDR1 is SNHLY and CDR2 FYNNEI. The V end lost 4 bases, the J end lost 4 bases, and 5 bases lay between the germline ends. CDR3 sequence reads: CASSVKGANVLTF. The CDR3 DNA reads TGTGCCAGCAGTGTAAAAGGGGCCAACGTCCTGACTTTC.

The CDR3 region has the DNA TGCGCCAGCAGCCACAGGACAGGGGTAACTGAAGCTTTCTTT. This encodes CASSHRTGVTEAFF. This chain uses TRBV4-1 with TRBJ1-1; 9 positions match TRBD1. V gave up 3 bases and J gave up 5 bases; unmatched junction bases: 4. Germline CDR1 is MGHRA and CDR2 is YSYEKL. The CDR3 consists of 14 residues.

V gene TRBV28 combines with J gene TRBJ1-4; 8 bases align to TRBD1. The germline gives CDR1 MDHEN, CDR2 SYDVKM. The CDR3 consists of 18 residues. J was trimmed by 7 bases and V by 5 bases; bases with no gene match: 18. The DNA of the CDR3 is TGTGCCAGCAGTCGACAGGGGACCTACCCGGGAGAAGTTGAAAAACTGTTTTTT. This translates into CASSRQGTYPGEVEKLFF.